The TCR beta chain under discussion was sequenced for a study of T cell responses to AZD1222 COVID-19 vaccine. In germline, CDR1 is MNHNS, CDR2 SASEGT. The CDR3 is 14 amino acids. V lost 2 bases and J lost 4, with 9 bases in between. As to this clone: The antigen remains undetermined.

Study-level findings and limits: No day 14 peak samples; only post-peak repertoires were characterized. As reported, nearly half of all spike-specific TCRs target variant regions that are unmutated.

Generated by immunoSEQ multiplex PCR, the TCRdb table keeps only in-frame clones and is missing some. Among about 170,000 clones listed, around nine tenths were seen once. The source was peripheral blood, collected 28 days after the second AZD1222 dose. The gene calls are TRBV6-1 and TRBJ1-3; D unclear. This clonotype was obtained from an adult who received the AZD1222 COVID-19 vaccine. The CDR3 coding sequence is TGTGCCAGCAGTGAAATAGAGGAGGGAAACACCATATATTTT. Translating gives CASSEIEEGNTIYF.